Included here is one TCR beta chain sequence, with context. Its target is not known. These data come from a study of blood T cells in healthy people across ages. Study-wide points: Fewer expanded clones and more diversity marked long-lived versus aged donors.

Primed by a sample-barcoded 5' primer and a J-beta primer mix, a second PCR proceeded for roughly 6 to 12 cycles. One entry per CDR3 protein results from TCRdb running MiXCR on the 5' RACE reads. The sample yields some 1.8 million distinct CDR3 sequences, around 42% seen once. The CDR3 covers 13 residues. The germline gives CDR1 SQVTM, CDR2 ANQGSEA. Between the trimmed V and J ends, which lost 3 bases and 2 bases, there was a span of 10 bases. The receptor was isolated from a human donor in good health. Input material: blood. V and J are TRBV29-1 and TRBJ1-1; no definite D call. This CDR3 reads CSVEKRFNTEAFF. The CDR3 coding sequence is TGCAGCGTTGAGAAGCGATTTAACACTGAAGCTTTCTTT.